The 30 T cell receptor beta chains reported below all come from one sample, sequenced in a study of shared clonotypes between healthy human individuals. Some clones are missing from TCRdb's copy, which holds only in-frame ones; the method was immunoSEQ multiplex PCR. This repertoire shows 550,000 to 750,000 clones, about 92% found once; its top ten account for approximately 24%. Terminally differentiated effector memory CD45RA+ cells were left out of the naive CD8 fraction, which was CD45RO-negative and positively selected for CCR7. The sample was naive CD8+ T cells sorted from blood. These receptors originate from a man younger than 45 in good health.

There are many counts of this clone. The CDR3 here is CASSLQQLNTGELFF. CDR3 bases: TGTGCCAGCAGCTTACAACAATTAAACACCGGGGAGCTGTTTTTT. This chain connects TRBV7-8 to TRBJ2-2; D is undetermined. Deletions cut 2 bases from V and 2 bases from J, with 9 bases between. Germline V gives CDR1 SGHVS, CDR2 FQNEAQ. The CDR3 length is 15 residues.

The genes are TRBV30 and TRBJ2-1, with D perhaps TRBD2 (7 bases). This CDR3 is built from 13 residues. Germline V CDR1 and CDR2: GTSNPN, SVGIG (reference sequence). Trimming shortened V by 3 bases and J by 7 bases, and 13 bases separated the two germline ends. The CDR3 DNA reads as TGTGCCTGGAGAGGGGGGGCAAATAATGAGCAGTTCTTC. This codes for CAWRGGANNEQFF.

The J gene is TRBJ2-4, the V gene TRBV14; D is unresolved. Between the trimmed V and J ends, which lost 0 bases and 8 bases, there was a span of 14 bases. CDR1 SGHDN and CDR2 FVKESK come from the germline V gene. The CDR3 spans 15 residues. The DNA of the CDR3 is TGTGCCAGCAGCCAAGAGTATGGAAGTGGGGACATTCAGTACTTC. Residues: CASSQEYGSGDIQYF.

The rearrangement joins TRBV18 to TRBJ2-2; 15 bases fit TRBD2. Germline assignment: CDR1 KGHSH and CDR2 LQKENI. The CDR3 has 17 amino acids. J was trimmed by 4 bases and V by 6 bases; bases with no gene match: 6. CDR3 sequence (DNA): TGTGCCAGCTCGGGGACTAGCGGGAGGCGATTCACCGGGGAGCTGTTTTTT. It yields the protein CASSGTSGRRFTGELFF.

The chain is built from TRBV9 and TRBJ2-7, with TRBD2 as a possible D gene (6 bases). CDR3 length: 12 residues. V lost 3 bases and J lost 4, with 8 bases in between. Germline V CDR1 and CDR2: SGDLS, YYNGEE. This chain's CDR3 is CASSDGGYEQYF. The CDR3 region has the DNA TGTGCCAGCAGCGATGGAGGGTACGAGCAGTACTTC.

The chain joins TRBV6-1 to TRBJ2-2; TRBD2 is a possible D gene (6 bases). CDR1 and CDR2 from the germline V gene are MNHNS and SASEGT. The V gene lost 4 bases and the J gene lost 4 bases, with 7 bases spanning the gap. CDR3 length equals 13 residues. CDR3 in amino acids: CASSGTITGELFF. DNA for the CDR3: TGTGCCAGCAGTGGGACTATCACCGGGGAGCTGTTTTTT.

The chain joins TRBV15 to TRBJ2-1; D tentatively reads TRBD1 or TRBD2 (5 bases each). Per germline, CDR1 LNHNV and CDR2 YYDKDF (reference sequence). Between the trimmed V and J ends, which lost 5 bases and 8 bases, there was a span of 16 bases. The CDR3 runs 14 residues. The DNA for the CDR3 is TGTGCCACCAGCGCGCTCCGGGACGCCCATGAGCAGTTCTTC. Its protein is CATSALRDAHEQFF.

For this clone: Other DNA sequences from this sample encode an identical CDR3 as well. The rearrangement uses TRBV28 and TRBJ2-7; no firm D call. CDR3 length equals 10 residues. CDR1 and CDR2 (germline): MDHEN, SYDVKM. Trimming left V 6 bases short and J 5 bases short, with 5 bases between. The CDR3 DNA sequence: TGTGCCAGCAGCCTAAACGAGCAGTACTTC. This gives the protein CASSLNEQYF.

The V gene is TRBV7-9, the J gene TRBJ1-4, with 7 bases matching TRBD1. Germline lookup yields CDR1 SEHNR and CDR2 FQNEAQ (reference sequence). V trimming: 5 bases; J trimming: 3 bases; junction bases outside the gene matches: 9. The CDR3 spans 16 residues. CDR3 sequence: CASSPLDGTANEKLFF. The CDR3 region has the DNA TGTGCCAGCAGCCCCCTCGACGGGACAGCTAATGAAAAACTGTTTTTT.

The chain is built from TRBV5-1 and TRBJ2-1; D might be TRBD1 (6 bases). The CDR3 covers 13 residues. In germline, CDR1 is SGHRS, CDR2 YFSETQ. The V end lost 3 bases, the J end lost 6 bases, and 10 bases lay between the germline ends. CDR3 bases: TGCGCCAGCAGCTACGACAGGCCCAATGAGCAGTTCTTC. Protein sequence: CASSYDRPNEQFF.

CDR3 coding DNA: TGTGCCAGCAGACCCGACACACCAAGATACAATGAGCAGTTCTTC. This codes for CASRPDTPRYNEQFF. The rearrangement links TRBV11-2 to TRBJ2-1; D is unclear. The V gene lost 6 bases and the J gene lost 4 bases, with 16 bases spanning the gap. There are 15 residues in the CDR3. Germline V lookup: CDR1 SGHAT, CDR2 FQNNGV.

Here the CDR3 reads CASSGTPNGDTQYF. In nucleotides, the CDR3 is TGTGCCAGCAGCGGGACTCCCAACGGAGATACGCAGTATTTT. The V gene is TRBV9, the J gene TRBJ2-3; TRBD2 is a possible D gene (5 bases). Germline V gene sequence: CDR1 SGDLS, CDR2 YYNGEE. There are 14 residues in the CDR3. Trimming took 3 bases from V and 5 from J, leaving 13 bases between them.

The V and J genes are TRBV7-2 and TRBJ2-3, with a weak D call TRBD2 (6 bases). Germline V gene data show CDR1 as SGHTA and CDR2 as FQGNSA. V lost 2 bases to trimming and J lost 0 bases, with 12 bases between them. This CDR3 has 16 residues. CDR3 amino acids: CASSLFGRGSTDTQYF. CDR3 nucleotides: TGTGCCAGCAGCTTATTCGGTCGGGGGAGCACAGATACGCAGTATTTT.

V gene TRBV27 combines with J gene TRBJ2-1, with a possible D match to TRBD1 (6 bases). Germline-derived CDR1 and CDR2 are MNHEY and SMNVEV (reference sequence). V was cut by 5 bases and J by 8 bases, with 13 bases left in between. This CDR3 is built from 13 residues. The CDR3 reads CASSRSGVDEQFF. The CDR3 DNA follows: TGTGCCAGCAGTAGGTCAGGGGTGGATGAGCAGTTCTTC.

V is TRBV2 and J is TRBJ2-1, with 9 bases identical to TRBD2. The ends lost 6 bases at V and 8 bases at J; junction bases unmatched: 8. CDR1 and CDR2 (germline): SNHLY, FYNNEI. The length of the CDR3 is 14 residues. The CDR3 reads CASRPGLANDEQFF. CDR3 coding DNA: TGTGCCAGCAGGCCGGGACTAGCAAACGATGAGCAGTTCTTC.

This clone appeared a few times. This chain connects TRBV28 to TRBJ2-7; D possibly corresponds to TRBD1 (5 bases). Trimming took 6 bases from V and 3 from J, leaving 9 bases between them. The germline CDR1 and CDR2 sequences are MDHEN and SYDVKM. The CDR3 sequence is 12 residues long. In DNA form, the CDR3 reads TGTGCCAGCAGGGACACCGACTACGAGCAGTACTTC. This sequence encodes CASRDTDYEQYF.

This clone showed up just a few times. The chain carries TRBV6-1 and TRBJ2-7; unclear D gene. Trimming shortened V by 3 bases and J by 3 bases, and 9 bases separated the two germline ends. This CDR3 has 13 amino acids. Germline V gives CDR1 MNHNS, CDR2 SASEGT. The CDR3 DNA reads TGTGCCAGCAGTGAGTTTTATGGCTACGAGCAGTACTTC. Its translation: CASSEFYGYEQYF.

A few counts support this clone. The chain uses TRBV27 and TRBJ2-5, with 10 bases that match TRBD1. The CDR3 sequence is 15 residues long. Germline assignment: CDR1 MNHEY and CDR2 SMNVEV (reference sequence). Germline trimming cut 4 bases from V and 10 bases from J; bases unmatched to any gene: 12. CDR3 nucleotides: TGTGCCAGCAGTTGGCCGGGACAGGGGAAGGAGGACCAGTACTTC. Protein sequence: CASSWPGQGKEDQYF.

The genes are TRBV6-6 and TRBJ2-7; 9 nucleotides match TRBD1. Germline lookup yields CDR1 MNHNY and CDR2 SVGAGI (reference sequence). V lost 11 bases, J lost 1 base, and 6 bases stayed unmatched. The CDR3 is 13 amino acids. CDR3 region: CAAGTGFSYEQYF. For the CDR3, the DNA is TGTGCCGCCGGGACAGGGTTTTCCTACGAGCAGTACTTC.

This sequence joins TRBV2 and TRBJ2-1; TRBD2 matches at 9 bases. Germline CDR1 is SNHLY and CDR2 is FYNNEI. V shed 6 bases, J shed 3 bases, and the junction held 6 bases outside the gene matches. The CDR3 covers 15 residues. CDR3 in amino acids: CASRDSGSIYNEQFF. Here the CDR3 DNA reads TGTGCCAGCAGAGATAGCGGGAGTATCTACAATGAGCAGTTCTTC.

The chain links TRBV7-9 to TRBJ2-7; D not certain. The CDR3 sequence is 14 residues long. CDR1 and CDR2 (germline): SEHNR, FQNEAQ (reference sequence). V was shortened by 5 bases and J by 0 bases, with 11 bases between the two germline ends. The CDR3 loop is CASSQPRSSYEQYF. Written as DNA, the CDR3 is TGTGCCAGCAGCCAGCCCCGGAGCTCCTACGAGCAGTACTTC.

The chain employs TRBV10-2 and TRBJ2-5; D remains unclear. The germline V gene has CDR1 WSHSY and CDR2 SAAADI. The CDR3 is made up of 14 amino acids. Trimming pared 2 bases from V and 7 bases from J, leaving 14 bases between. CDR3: CASSEIEQLGTQYF. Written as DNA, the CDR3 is TGCGCCAGCAGTGAGATTGAACAGCTTGGGACCCAGTACTTC.

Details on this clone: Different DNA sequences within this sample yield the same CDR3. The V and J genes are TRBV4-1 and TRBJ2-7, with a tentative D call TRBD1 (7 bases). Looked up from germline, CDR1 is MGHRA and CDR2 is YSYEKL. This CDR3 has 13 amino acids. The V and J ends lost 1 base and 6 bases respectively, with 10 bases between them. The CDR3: CASSQGQGGEQYF. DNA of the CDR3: TGCGCCAGCAGCCAAGGACAGGGAGGCGAGCAGTACTTC.

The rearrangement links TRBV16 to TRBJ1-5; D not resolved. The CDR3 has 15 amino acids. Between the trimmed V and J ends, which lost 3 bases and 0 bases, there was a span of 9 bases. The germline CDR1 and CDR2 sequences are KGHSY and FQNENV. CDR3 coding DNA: TGTGCCAGCAGCCACGTGGGAGATAGCAATCAGCCCCAGCATTTT. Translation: CASSHVGDSNQPQHF.

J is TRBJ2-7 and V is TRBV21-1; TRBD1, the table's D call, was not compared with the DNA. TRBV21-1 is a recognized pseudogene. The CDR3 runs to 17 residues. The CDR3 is CASEEASPGQVYYEQYF. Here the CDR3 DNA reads TGTGCCAGCGAGGAGGCGTCTCCGGGACAGGTATACTACGAGCAGTACTTC.

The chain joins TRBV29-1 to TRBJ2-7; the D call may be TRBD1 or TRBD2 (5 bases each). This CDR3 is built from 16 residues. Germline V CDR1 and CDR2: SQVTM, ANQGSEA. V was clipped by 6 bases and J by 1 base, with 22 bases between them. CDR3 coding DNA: TGCAGCGTCCGAACTCCGGGACCCCGCGGATCCTACGAGCAGTACTTC. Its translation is CSVRTPGPRGSYEQYF.

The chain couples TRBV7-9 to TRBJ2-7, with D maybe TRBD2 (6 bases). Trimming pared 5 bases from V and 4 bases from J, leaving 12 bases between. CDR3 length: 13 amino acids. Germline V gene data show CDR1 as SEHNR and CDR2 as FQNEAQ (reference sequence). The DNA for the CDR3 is TGTGCCAGCAGCGGGGGGAGCGGATACGAGCAGTACTTC. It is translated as CASSGGSGYEQYF.

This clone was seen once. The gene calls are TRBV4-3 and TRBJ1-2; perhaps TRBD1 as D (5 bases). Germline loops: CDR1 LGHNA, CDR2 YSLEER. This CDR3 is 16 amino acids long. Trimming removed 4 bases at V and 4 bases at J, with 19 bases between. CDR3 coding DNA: TGCGCCAGCAGCCCCTCCGGCCAGGGATATGGCTATGGCTACACCTTC. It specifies CASSPSGQGYGYGYTF.

In DNA, the CDR3 is TGTGCCAGCAGTTACCCAGGGGCCTACGAGCAGTACTTC. The encoded protein is CASSYPGAYEQYF. The rearrangement uses TRBV27 and TRBJ2-7; D perhaps matches TRBD1 (6 bases). The V gene lost 4 bases and the J gene lost 2 bases, with 9 bases spanning the gap. Germline CDR1 reads MNHEY; CDR2 reads SMNVEV (reference sequence). The length of the CDR3 is 13 residues.

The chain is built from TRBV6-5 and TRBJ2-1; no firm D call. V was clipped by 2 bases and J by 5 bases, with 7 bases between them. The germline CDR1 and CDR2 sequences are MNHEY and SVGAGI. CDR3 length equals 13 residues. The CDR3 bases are TGTGCCAGCAGTTACGGTTGGAACAATGAGCAGTTCTTC. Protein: CASSYGWNNEQFF.